This T cell receptor beta chain was identified in a study of T cell changes during pregnancy in multiple sclerosis. Profiling relied on immunoSEQ multiplex PCR, and the TCRdb table lists in-frame clones only, not all of them. The sample has about 110,000 clones, around 90% seen once. Looked up from germline, CDR1 is MNHEY and CDR2 is SMNVEV (reference sequence). J lost 7 bases, V lost 4 bases, and 16 bases had no gene match. The CDR3 runs to 17 residues. The chain joins TRBV27 to TRBJ2-1; 7 positions agree with TRBD1. The receptor's source is a female donor with multiple sclerosis, enrolled in a pregnancy study. The sequenced sample was peripheral blood, obtained in the third trimester of pregnancy. Here the CDR3 reads CASSWGQVRGRGNEQFF. CDR3 nucleotide sequence: TGTGCCAGCAGTTGGGGCCAAGTGAGGGGGCGCGGGAATGAGCAGTTCTTC.